The 28 T cell receptor beta chains below were found in one sample sequenced in a study of cytomegalovirus exposure and HLA in healthy donors. Amplification used 60 Vbeta primers and 13 Jbeta primers. Sequenced by immunoSEQ multiplex PCR; TCRdb stores in-frame clones only, minus some. There are roughly 180,000 clones in the sample; almost 85% occur only once, and under 1.1% lies in the top ten. Sequencing was done on a sample of PBMCs. The origin of the receptors is a young man in good health and CMV-seronegative.

V is TRBV2 and J is TRBJ1-5, with 8 bases fitting TRBD1. Germline V lookup: CDR1 SNHLY, CDR2 FYNNEI. This CDR3 contains 15 residues. The J segment lost 2 bases and the V segment lost 7 bases, leaving 7 bases of the junction unmatched. This CDR3 is CASKDRVGGNQPQHF. CDR3 DNA: TGTGCCAGCAAGGACAGGGTTGGCGGCAATCAGCCCCAGCATTTT. The full variable domain, its missing parts supplied by reference TRBV2 and TRBJ1-5, is EPEVTQTPSHQVTQMGQEVILRCVPISNHLYFYWYRQILGQKVEFLVSFYNNEISEKSEIFDDQFSVERPDGSNFTLKIRSTKLEDSAMYFCASKDRVGGNQPQHFGDGTRLSIL.

V and J are TRBV5-4 and TRBJ2-7; 10 bases match TRBD2. The junction had 7 bases not matched to a gene; V was cut back by 6 bases and J by 7 bases. Germline V CDR1 and CDR2: SGHNT, YYREEE (reference sequence). This CDR3 has 13 residues. This CDR3 reads CASKREGPGEQYF. CDR3 coding DNA: TGTGCCAGCAAGCGGGAGGGACCCGGGGAGCAGTACTTC.

This chain joins TRBV7-6 and TRBJ2-7; 9 bases are a match to TRBD1. The CDR3 contains 15 residues. CDR1 and CDR2 (germline): SGHVS, FNYEAQ. V shed 5 bases and J 5 bases; nucleotides not matched to a gene: 10. The CDR3, as DNA: TGTGCCAGCAGCATAAAGGGACAGGGAGTAGACGAGCAGTACTTC. Translated: CASSIKGQGVDEQYF.

The chain has TRBV14 and TRBJ2-4; tentatively, D is TRBD1 (5 bases). This CDR3 contains 15 residues. Trimming cost V 1 base and J 10 bases, with 17 bases left between them. In germline, CDR1 is SGHDN, CDR2 FVKESK. The CDR3 DNA sequence: TGTGCCAGCAGCCAAGCATGGGGTCCTCAGGGAATTCAGTACTTC. It encodes CASSQAWGPQGIQYF. The full variable domain, its missing parts supplied by reference TRBV14 and TRBJ2-4, is EAGVTQFPSHSVIEKGQTVTLRCDPISGHDNLYWYRRVMGKEIKFLLHFVKESKQDESGMPNNRFLAERTGGTYSTLKVQPAELEDSGVYFCASSQAWGPQGIQYFGAGTRLSVL.

This clone occurred a few times. This chain uses TRBV11-2 with TRBJ1-5, with no clear D. V lost 1 base and J lost 5, with 6 bases in between. The germline gives CDR1 SGHAT, CDR2 FQNNGV. The CDR3 runs to 13 residues. As DNA, the CDR3 is TGTGCCAGCAGCTTAGGTTCCGATCAGCCCCAGCATTTT. Protein: CASSLGSDQPQHF.

This clone was seen a few times. V is TRBV19 and J is TRBJ1-2; TRBD1 aligns across 12 bases. V shed 1 base and J 7 bases; nucleotides not matched to a gene: 4. CDR3 length: 15 residues. Per germline, CDR1 LNHDA and CDR2 SQIVND (reference sequence). The CDR3 is CASSIAGTGGFGYTF. The CDR3 DNA is TGTGCCAGTAGTATAGCCGGGACAGGGGGCTTTGGCTACACCTTC.

This clone was detected a few times. The chain recombines TRBV5-1 with TRBJ1-6; weak D call: TRBD1 (5 bases). In germline, CDR1 is SGHRS, CDR2 YFSETQ. Trimming removed 4 bases from V and 0 bases from J, with 17 bases in between. The CDR3 loop spans 18 amino acids. CDR3 nucleotide sequence: TGCGCCAGCAGCAAGGGGACTCCGCAGAGCTCCTATAATTCACCCCTCCACTTT. Amino acids: CASSKGTPQSSYNSPLHF.

This clone showed up just a few times. The chain recombines TRBV28 with TRBJ1-4; no clear D gene. The CDR3 totals 14 residues. Germline assignment: CDR1 MDHEN and CDR2 SYDVKM. Trimming left V 8 bases short and J 0 bases short, with 10 bases between. Here the CDR3 DNA reads TGTGCCAGCTACACGAGGGCAACTAATGAAAAACTGTTTTTT. This translates into CASYTRATNEKLFF.

This sequence joins TRBV19 and TRBJ2-2; possibly TRBD2 for D (7 bases). The CDR3 runs 15 residues. V was cut by 6 bases and J by 3 bases, with 14 bases left in between. Per the germline V gene, CDR1 is LNHDA and CDR2 is SQIVND (reference sequence). The CDR3 nucleotides read TGTGCCAGTAGCCTACGGGGGGCCCACACCGGGGAGCTGTTTTTT. Protein: CASSLRGAHTGELFF.

The chain uses TRBV6-1 and TRBJ2-7; D uncertain. The CDR3 runs 12 residues. Trimming took off 6 bases at V and 1 base at J, with 7 bases between the two ends. CDR1 is MNHNS, CDR2 SASEGT, per germline. The CDR3 DNA follows: TGTGCCAGCAGCATCATTTCCTACGAGCAGTACTTC. This encodes CASSIISYEQYF.

The rearrangement links TRBV4-2 to TRBJ1-2; D call uncertain. Germline CDR1 is LGHNA and CDR2 is YNFKEQ. Trimming cost V 0 bases and J 8 bases, with 19 bases left between them. This CDR3 region has 16 residues. This CDR3 reads CASSQEGSGAAGGYTF. CDR3 in DNA: TGTGCCAGCAGCCAAGAGGGCTCGGGAGCCGCTGGAGGCTACACCTTC.

In its sample, this clone was seen once. The chain combines TRBV7-8 with TRBJ2-7; tentatively, D is TRBD1 (6 bases). The CDR3 sequence is 12 residues long. V was trimmed by 1 base and J by 9 bases, leaving 10 bases between them. The V gene's germline CDR1 is SGHVS and CDR2 FQNEAQ. The CDR3 DNA sequence: TGTGCCAGCAGCTTAGGGACAGCGTGGCAGTACTTC. Protein product: CASSLGTAWQYF.

CDR3 DNA sequence: TGTGCCAGCAGCTCCGAGGGACAGAACTCTGGGGCCAACGTCCTGACTTTC. This sequence encodes CASSSEGQNSGANVLTF. The J gene is TRBJ2-6, the V gene TRBV5-4; the match to TRBD1 covers 7 bases. The CDR3 consists of 17 residues. Germline CDR1 SGHNT, CDR2 YYREEE (reference sequence). The ends lost 3 bases at V and 0 bases at J; junction bases unmatched: 6. Full variable domain (missing parts from reference TRBV5-4 and TRBJ2-6): ETGVTQSPTHLIKTRGQQVTLRCSSQSGHNTVSWYQQALGQGPQFIFQYYREEENGRGNFPPRFSGLQFPNYSSELNVNALELDDSALYLCASSSEGQNSGANVLTFGAGSRLTVL.

Details on this clone: The junction departs from the called germline gene at one end, perhaps through a read error. This chain's CDR3 is CASSVAAGTSGWGYDKNIQYF. The CDR3 nucleotides read TGTGCCAGCAGCGTAGCAGCCGGGACTAGCGGGTGGGGATATGACAAAAACATTCAGTACTTC. The chain couples TRBV7-2 to TRBJ2-4; 12 bases fit TRBD2. The CDR3 length is 21 residues. Germline V gene sequence: CDR1 SGHTA, CDR2 FQGNSA.

The chain couples TRBV5-1 to TRBJ1-1, with D tentatively TRBD1 (6 bases). Trimming removed 4 bases at V and 7 bases at J, with 17 bases between. The length of the CDR3 is 14 residues. Germline-derived CDR1 and CDR2 are SGHRS and YFSETQ. The CDR3 protein is CASSAEGGFGEAFF. Written as DNA, the CDR3 is TGCGCCAGCAGCGCCGAGGGGGGGTTCGGTGAAGCTTTCTTT. Looking up the rest from reference TRBV5-1 and TRBJ1-1 gives the full variable domain: KAGVTQTPRYLIKTRGQQVTLSCSPISGHRSVSWYQQTPGQGLQFLFEYFSETQRNKGNFPGRFSGRQFSNSRSEMNVSTLELGDSALYLCASSAEGGFGEAFFGQGTRLTVV.

The CDR3 nucleotides are TGTGCCAGCAGTTATCGGACATTCGGCTATGGCTACACCTTC. Translation: CASSYRTFGYGYTF. The chain links TRBV6-6 to TRBJ1-2; D perhaps matches TRBD1 (5 bases). Germline V CDR1 and CDR2: MNHNY, SVGAGI (reference sequence). This CDR3 has 14 residues. Deletions cut 3 bases from V and 4 bases from J, with 12 bases between.

The gene calls are TRBV5-1 and TRBJ2-5; 9 bases are shared with TRBD1. This CDR3 comprises 14 residues. Trimming at V came to 2 bases and at J to 4 bases, leaving 3 bases not matched to a gene. Germline CDR1 reads SGHRS; CDR2 reads YFSETQ. The chain's CDR3 is CASSLWDRVETQYF. CDR3 coding DNA: TGCGCCAGCAGCTTATGGGACAGGGTAGAGACCCAGTACTTC.

The chain joins TRBV9 to TRBJ2-2; no clear D. Germline V lookup: CDR1 SGDLS, CDR2 YYNGEE. V lost 1 base to trimming and J lost 1 base, with 5 bases between them. The CDR3 loop spans 14 amino acids. The CDR3 spells CASSVYGNTGELFF. The CDR3 DNA reads TGTGCCAGCAGCGTATACGGGAACACCGGGGAGCTGTTTTTT.

The CDR3 is CASSLLANRGTVTEAFF. The DNA for the CDR3 is TGTGCCAGCAGCTTATTAGCGAACAGGGGGACCGTCACTGAAGCTTTCTTT. V gene TRBV7-8 combines with J gene TRBJ1-1, with TRBD1 identical over 8 bases. Germline V gives CDR1 SGHVS, CDR2 FQNEAQ. The CDR3 spans 17 residues. V lost 2 bases, J lost 4 bases, and 12 bases stayed unmatched.

This chain connects TRBV5-1 to TRBJ1-2, with TRBD1 as a possible D gene (5 bases). This CDR3 is built from 13 residues. V lost 2 bases to trimming and J lost 3 bases, with 8 bases between them. Germline CDR1 and CDR2: SGHRS and YFSETQ. The CDR3 coding sequence is TGCGCCAGCAGCTTCGTGACAGACTATGGCTACACCTTC. Encoded protein: CASSFVTDYGYTF.

The chain combines TRBV29-1 with TRBJ2-1, with TRBD2 as a possible D gene (7 bases). V shed 2 bases and J shed 3 bases, with 20 bases lying between them. Looked up from germline, CDR1 is SQVTM and CDR2 is ANQGSEA. The CDR3 length is 17 residues. The CDR3 here is CSVEKLSGGGLYNEQFF. CDR3 nucleotide sequence: TGCAGCGTTGAAAAGCTTAGTGGGGGGGGGCTCTACAATGAGCAGTTCTTC.

The chain joins TRBV7-8 to TRBJ1-5, with TRBD1 identical over 7 bases. The CDR3 is 19 amino acids. The V segment lost 5 bases and the J segment 1 base; nucleotides outside the gene matches: 17. Germline CDR1 reads SGHVS; CDR2 reads FQNEAQ. The chain's CDR3 is CASSRGPDTGEVSNQPQHF. CDR3 nucleotides: TGTGCCAGCAGCCGTGGCCCCGATACAGGGGAAGTGAGCAATCAGCCCCAGCATTTT.

The rearrangement joins TRBV7-9 to TRBJ1-1; D unresolved. The CDR3 runs 12 residues. Germline V gene sequence: CDR1 SEHNR, CDR2 FQNEAQ (reference sequence). Trimming stripped 1 base from V and 7 bases from J, with 7 bases between. The CDR3 nucleotides are TGTGCCAGCAGCTTAGGGGCGGGTGAAGCTTTCTTT. This encodes CASSLGAGEAFF.

The V call is TRBV5-5, the J call TRBJ2-6; 8 bases are a match to TRBD2. Losses at the gene ends were 6 bases for V and 4 bases for J; bases not matched to a gene: 18. This CDR3 has 19 residues. From germline, CDR1 is SGHKS and CDR2 YYEKEE (reference sequence). The CDR3 nucleotides read TGTGCCAGCAAAAGTCGGGGGGGGGCGCAAGTAGGAGGGGCCAACGTCCTGACTTTC. This codes for CASKSRGGAQVGGANVLTF.

The chain has TRBV6-5 and TRBJ1-4, with TRBD1 identical over 11 bases. Looked up from germline, CDR1 is MNHEY and CDR2 is SVGAGI. Trimming took 5 bases from V and 8 from J; bases not matched to a gene: 7. This CDR3 contains 15 residues. Here the CDR3 reads CASSPKGQGVEKLFF. CDR3 in DNA: TGTGCCAGCAGTCCCAAGGGACAGGGGGTCGAAAAACTGTTTTTT.

V is TRBV7-2 and J is TRBJ2-1, with 8 positions matching TRBD2. CDR3 length: 14 residues. Trimming removed 3 bases from V and 4 bases from J; junction bases left unmatched: 2. CDR1 and CDR2 (germline): SGHTA, FQGNSA. CDR3 in DNA: TGTGCCAGCAGCTTGCCGGGAGGGTACAATGAGCAGTTCTTC. Translating it yields CASSLPGGYNEQFF.

As regards this clone: A junction end diverges from the germline sequence, so it may reflect a read error. The chain recombines TRBV4-1 with TRBJ1-5; TRBD1 aligns across 8 bases. The germline CDR1 and CDR2 sequences are MGHRA and YSYEKL. This CDR3 has 15 amino acids. CDR3 loop: CASSQHRGGNQPQHF. The CDR3 coding sequence is TGCGCCAGTAGCCAACACAGGGGGGGCAATCAGCCCCAGCATTTT.

The J gene is TRBJ2-1, the V gene TRBV6-6; 7 positions agree with TRBD2. The CDR3 sequence is 15 residues long. CDR1 and CDR2 (germline): MNHNY, SVGAGI (reference sequence). Germline trimming cut 4 bases from V and 8 bases from J; bases unmatched to any gene: 11. The CDR3 DNA sequence: TGTGCCAGCAGTTTCCAAAGCGGGATTCACGATGAGCAGTTCTTC. Translating it yields CASSFQSGIHDEQFF.